The 25 T cell receptor beta chains below come from one sample, sequenced in a study of T-cell reconstitution after alpha-beta-depleted transplantation in children. It was with unique molecular identifiers that the TCRbeta library was prepared. TCRdb used MiXCR to reprocess the PCR reads, holding one entry per CDR3 protein. This sample has hundreds of thousands of distinct CDR3 sequences, with around 9.9% found just once. Sequencing used PBMCs, obtained before TCRalphabeta/CD19-depleted stem cell transplant. The receptors here all came from a child younger than two with acute myeloid leukemia, due to receive a stem cell transplant.

This clonotype was picked up a small number of times. The rearrangement links TRBV10-3 to TRBJ2-2; D gene unclear. CDR3 length equals 12 residues. From germline, CDR1 is ENHRY and CDR2 SYGVKD. V was trimmed by 3 bases and J by 7 bases, leaving 6 bases between them. The CDR3 region has the DNA TGTGCCATCAGTGACTCCGTCGGGGAGCTGTTTTTT. It codes for CAISDSVGELFF.

At least ten counts were recorded for this clonotype. The V call is TRBV27, the J call TRBJ2-2, with a weak D call TRBD1 (5 bases). The CDR3 runs 15 residues. V was clipped by 3 bases and J by 3 bases, with 11 bases between them. Germline CDR1 reads MNHEY; CDR2 reads SMNVEV (reference sequence). The CDR3 DNA reads as TGTGCCAGCAGTTTGAGCAGGGCCGACACCGGGGAGCTGTTTTTT. This translates into CASSLSRADTGELFF.

This clonotype was counted a few times. The chain combines TRBV19 with TRBJ1-2; no definite D call. V was clipped by 3 bases and J by 2 bases, with 13 bases between them. There are 15 residues in the CDR3. Looked up from germline, CDR1 is LNHDA and CDR2 is SQIVND (reference sequence). CDR3 coding DNA: TGTGCCAGTAGTATGGCAGACCTCCGGAACTATGGCTACACCTTC. Its translation: CASSMADLRNYGYTF.

The J gene is TRBJ2-1, the V gene TRBV4-3, with 10 nucleotides matching TRBD2. This CDR3 contains 16 residues. The junction had 5 bases not matched to a gene; V was cut back by 0 bases and J by 6 bases. Germline V gene sequence: CDR1 LGHNA, CDR2 YSLEER. CDR3 sequence: CASSQDLIAGGNEQFF. The CDR3 nucleotides read TGCGCCAGCAGCCAAGATCTAATAGCGGGAGGCAATGAGCAGTTCTTC.

This clonotype was observed at least ten times. The V gene is TRBV5-1, the J gene TRBJ2-7, with D possibly being TRBD2 (6 bases). The V gene's germline CDR1 is SGHRS and CDR2 YFSETQ. Trimming pared 5 bases from V and 5 bases from J, leaving 20 bases between. The CDR3 consists of 15 residues. CDR3 residues: CASSNALTRGNEQYF. DNA for the CDR3: TGCGCCAGCAGTAACGCGTTGACTAGAGGAAACGAGCAGTACTTC.

The table lists this clonotype with many counts. CDR3 DNA sequence: TGTGCCAGCATTGGGGGAAAAGAGACCCAGTACTTC. This encodes CASIGGKETQYF. The V and J genes are TRBV28 and TRBJ2-5; D might be TRBD1 or TRBD2, each matching 5 bases. CDR1 and CDR2 (germline): MDHEN, SYDVKM. With 7 bases removed from V and 3 bases from J, the gap between germline ends came to 9 bases. This CDR3 contains 12 residues.

Many counts were recorded for this clonotype. The V and J genes are TRBV29-1 and TRBJ2-2; D assignment may be TRBD1 or TRBD2 (6 bases each). The CDR3 length is 13 residues. CDR1 is SQVTM, CDR2 ANQGSEA, per germline. The V and J ends lost 1 base and 6 bases respectively, with 9 bases between them. The CDR3 region has the DNA TGCAGCGTTGAAGGGGGGGCGGCCGGGGAGCTGTTTTTT. Protein product: CSVEGGAAGELFF.

This clonotype was seen many times. This chain links TRBV2 with TRBJ2-3; D remains ambiguous. Germline-derived CDR1 and CDR2 are SNHLY and FYNNEI. V was cut by 5 bases and J by 3 bases, with 9 bases left in between. The CDR3 covers 13 residues. The CDR3 sequence is CASSSLETDTQYF. Here the CDR3 DNA reads TGTGCCAGCAGTAGTCTAGAGACAGATACGCAGTATTTT.

This clonotype was found many times. This rearrangement joins TRBV3-1 to TRBJ2-1; D possibly corresponds to TRBD2 (6 bases). Germline V lookup: CDR1 LGHDT, CDR2 YNNKEL (reference sequence). This CDR3 is built from 17 residues. Trimming left V 1 base short and J 3 bases short, with 16 bases between. CDR3 nucleotide sequence: TGTGCCAGCAGCCAAGGCATTCGGGCGGAGGGCTACAATGAGCAGTTCTTC. This sequence encodes CASSQGIRAEGYNEQFF.

This clonotype came up many times. The V and J genes are TRBV2 and TRBJ2-3; TRBD2 matches at 15 bases. V lost 6 bases to trimming and J lost 6 bases; unmatched junction nucleotides: 4. The CDR3 has 15 amino acids. Germline loops: CDR1 SNHLY, CDR2 FYNNEI. The CDR3: CASSGLAGGTDTQYF. In DNA, the CDR3 is TGTGCCAGCAGCGGACTAGCGGGAGGGACCGATACGCAGTATTTT.

This clonotype has a handful of counts. This may be a read error: a much more frequent sequence differs by one nucleotide. CDR3 DNA sequence: TGCAGCGGTGTAACCGGGACAGGGAACAGCTATGGCTACTCCTTC. This encodes CSGVTGTGNSYGYSF. The chain has TRBV29-1 and TRBJ1-2; 9 nucleotides agree with TRBD1. The CDR3 has 15 residues. Germline V CDR1 and CDR2: SQVTM, ANQGSEA.

Concerning this clonotype: The junction departs from germline at one end; a sequencing error may be responsible. The chain combines TRBV20-1 with TRBJ2-3; 8 bases are a match to TRBD2. Germline V CDR1 and CDR2: DFQATT, SNEGSKA (reference sequence). CDR3 length: 15 amino acids. CDR3 bases: TGCAGTGCTCAACGCAGCGCGGGGGGCACAGATACACAGGATTTT. Its protein product is CSAQRSAGGTDTQDF.

This clonotype was detected many times. This chain links TRBV9 with TRBJ2-1, with 8 positions matching TRBD1. CDR1 is SGDLS, CDR2 YYNGEE, per germline. The V and J ends lost 4 bases and 0 bases, in that order; junction bases with no gene match: 9. The CDR3 length is 17 residues. CDR3 protein: CASSPRTGKRSYNEQFF. CDR3 in DNA: TGTGCCAGCAGCCCCCGGACAGGGAAACGCTCCTACAATGAGCAGTTCTTC.

This clonotype was seen ten or more times. This chain joins TRBV5-1 and TRBJ2-3; TRBD1 is a possible D gene (6 bases). V gave up 1 base and J gave up 2 bases, with 14 bases separating them. From germline, CDR1 is SGHRS and CDR2 YFSETQ. CDR3 length: 16 residues. CDR3 residues: CASSLRRQGNTDTQYF. The CDR3 nucleotides read TGCGCCAGCAGCTTGCGGAGGCAGGGGAACACAGATACGCAGTATTTT.

At least ten counts were recorded for this clonotype. At one boundary the junction diverges from the germline segment, which might be a read error. V usage is TRBV20-1 and J usage is TRBJ1-1; D gene unclear. The germline gives CDR1 DFQATT, CDR2 SNEGSKA (reference sequence). CDR3 length: 12 amino acids. The CDR3 nucleotides are TGCAGTGCTAGAGTCTTATCCGCCGAAGTTTTCTTT. It encodes CSARVLSAEVFF.

This clonotype appeared many times. V is TRBV20-1 and J is TRBJ2-7; D is unresolved. CDR1 is DFQATT, CDR2 SNEGSKA, per germline (reference sequence). The CDR3 extends over 12 amino acids. The germline V and J ends were trimmed by 5 bases and 4 bases, with 12 bases remaining between them. The CDR3 coding sequence is TGCAGTGCTCCCTCGGTTGGGTACGAGCAGTACTTC. Its translation is CSAPSVGYEQYF.

The J gene is TRBJ2-3, the V gene TRBV6-2 or TRBV6-3; no clear D. CDR1 MNHEY and CDR2 SVGEGT come from the germline V gene. CDR3 length: 15 amino acids. V lost 6 bases to trimming and J lost 2 bases, with 15 bases between them. The CDR3: CASRPKKAITDTQYF. CDR3 bases: TGTGCCAGCAGACCTAAAAAGGCTATCACAGATACGCAGTATTTT.

This clonotype was observed at least ten times. The CDR3, as DNA: TGTGCCAGCAGTTTAGGGACAATCAACTATGGCTACACCTTC. Protein sequence: CASSLGTINYGYTF. The J gene is TRBJ1-2, the V gene TRBV12-3 or TRBV12-4, with TRBD1 as a possible D gene (5 bases). The CDR3 runs 14 residues. V lost 1 base, J lost 2 bases, and 8 bases lay in between.

Details on this clonotype: The junction differs from germline at one of its ends, possibly a read error. V usage is TRBV20-1 and J usage is TRBJ1-1; D may be TRBD1 (5 bases). Germline V gene data show CDR1 as DFQATT and CDR2 as SNEGSKA (reference sequence). This CDR3 contains 11 residues. The CDR3 loop is CSARQDTEAFF. CDR3 DNA: TGCAGTGCTAGACAGGACACTGAAGCGTTCTTT.

This clonotype has ten or more counts. The chain links TRBV5-1 to TRBJ1-1; 7 positions match TRBD1. There are 15 residues in the CDR3. V lost 2 bases and J lost 1; bases outside the gene matches: 5. The germline V gene has CDR1 SGHRS and CDR2 YFSETQ. The CDR3: CASSFGGGANTEAFF. The CDR3 DNA reads as TGCGCCAGCAGCTTCGGAGGGGGCGCGAACACTGAAGCTTTCTTT.

This clonotype was observed a handful of times. V usage is TRBV5-2 and J usage is TRBJ2-7; the table names TRBD2, a call not compared with the DNA. TRBV5-2 is annotated as a pseudogene. CDR3 length: 14 residues. CDR3 sequence reads: CASKWREGQSEQYF. The CDR3 region has the DNA TGTGCCAGCAAGTGGCGGGAGGGCCAGAGTGAGCAGTACTTC.

This clonotype was seen at least ten times. This chain links TRBV5-1 with TRBJ2-3; 7 nucleotides match TRBD2. V trimming: 2 bases; J trimming: 5 bases; junction bases outside the gene matches: 2. The CDR3 has 13 amino acids. From germline, CDR1 is SGHRS and CDR2 YFSETQ. CDR3 nucleotides: TGCGCCAGCAGCTTCCAGCGGGGAGATACGCAGTATTTT. This codes for CASSFQRGDTQYF.

Ten or more counts support this clonotype. The chain carries TRBV12-3 or TRBV12-4 and TRBJ1-4; 8 nucleotides agree with TRBD1. V lost 3 bases to trimming and J lost 8 bases; unmatched junction nucleotides: 5. CDR3 length: 14 residues. The chain's CDR3 is CASSFRDRKEKLFF. In DNA, the CDR3 is TGTGCCAGCAGTTTCCGGGACAGGAAGGAAAAACTGTTTTTT.

This clonotype showed up just a few times. The V gene is TRBV6-5, the J gene TRBJ1-2; a possible D gene is TRBD1 (6 bases). The CDR3 length is 15 residues. V dropped 2 bases and J dropped 8 bases, with 18 bases sitting between them. Germline V gives CDR1 MNHEY, CDR2 SVGAGI. In DNA form, the CDR3 reads TGTGCCAGCAGTTACCCCTCCAGGGGAATTGGCGGCTACACCTTC. This gives the protein CASSYPSRGIGGYTF.

This clonotype was detected a few times. A much bigger clone sits one base away, suggesting this may be a read error. The rearrangement uses TRBV29-1 and TRBJ1-2; D is uncertain. Germline lookup yields CDR1 SQVTM and CDR2 ANQGSEA. This CDR3 comprises 11 residues. The CDR3 protein is CSVLIRDGYPF. The CDR3 nucleotides read TGCAGCGTCCTAATAAGGGATGGCTACCCCTTC.